This T cell receptor (beta chain) originates from a study of shared clonotypes between healthy human individuals. The genomic DNA of each subset was split evenly across several immunoSEQ plates. Sequenced by immunoSEQ multiplex PCR; TCRdb stores in-frame clones only, minus some. Among fewer than 130,000 clones, about 67% were seen once, and the ten largest hold almost 25%. V was pared by 7 bases and J by 0 bases, with 13 bases of the junction left unmatched. This CDR3 is 18 amino acids long. CDR1 and CDR2 (germline): MGHDK, SYGVNS. The chain is built from TRBV25-1 and TRBJ2-1, with 9 bases aligning to TRBD2. This TCR was sampled from a woman in her 30s in good health. Sequenced material: memory CD8+ T cells sorted from blood. Subset noted: CD45RO+ cells pooled with CCR7-negative TemRA cells. CDR3 protein: CASTKGREGHSSYNEQFF. The CDR3 DNA sequence: TGTGCCAGCACCAAGGGGCGGGAGGGCCACTCCTCCTACAATGAGCAGTTCTTC.